A single T cell receptor (beta chain) is shown here with its context. This clone's antigen is unknown. No base-level quality is on record; no much larger clone is a single base apart. Collaborating institutions collected whole blood in K2EDTA tubes following their own protocols. For TCRbeta analysis, collaborators shipped samples in one of three forms: frozen whole blood, isolated PBMCs, or DNA extracted from either of those sample types. These data are taken from a study of blood T cell repertoires in COVID-19 (dated by TCRdb to 2018 to 2021). Notes on the research overall: Samples from collaborators originated in the United States, Italy and Spain and spanned both the acute and convalescent phases of COVID-19. The material from the prospective study consisted of cDNA or gDNA derived from T cells, B-cell-depleted T cells, or PBMCs. A de-identified subject ID, COVID-19 status, age in years and sex were almost always included in the sample metadata. HLA class I and class II types, where available, came from metadata supplied by the sample provider rather than from assay-based typing. The samples were drawn from two sources: the first 160 participants of the ongoing ImmuneRACE study, and 950 to 1,500 subjects contributed by 6 global collaborators. A freely available public database, intended as a resource for researchers studying the immune response to SARS-CoV-2, is where the repertoires were released. Subjects who had been exposed to COVID-19, were actively infected with it, or had recovered from it provided the deeply sampled blood TCRbeta repertoires that made up the dataset.

Results and caveats for the whole study, not just this receptor: The quantity of clinical and demographic metadata differed by source and by participant and was supplied without curation.

TCRbeta CDR3 regions were amplified from genomic DNA using the immunoSEQ Assay, a bias-controlled multiplex PCR. The study's own analysis went as follows. Nucleated cell counts per sample were estimated from amplification of reference gene primers within the assay. Sequence reads were collapsed and filtered to measure the absolute abundance of every unique TCRbeta CDR3 rearrangement. For each sample, productive Simpson clonality was calculated by taking the square root of Simpson's diversity index across productive rearrangements. Drawn from immuneACCESS, this table holds only the in-frame rearrangements with V and J called that TCRdb kept. Clones are partly lost; checked studies trace under half to an unresolved V gene and leave the rest unexplained. D and trimming come from the DNA, and the V and J calls and clone size come from that table. The sample contains a few hundred thousand clones, around 89% of them found a single time. Jointly, the top ten make up more than 0.75% of the sample.

Source material: peripheral blood. The receptor was derived from a man between 25 and 39 years old with acute or convalescent COVID-19.

This receptor has the CDR3 CASSQNAGQGVGYTF. The DNA is as follows: TGTGCCAGCAGCCAAAATGCCGGACAGGGGGTTGGCTACACCTTC. Recombination linked TRBV3-1 (or the pseudogene TRBV3-2) to TRBJ1-2; 10 junctional bases match TRBD1. V trim: 2 bases; J trim: 7 bases; unmatched bases: 7. There are 15 amino acids in the CDR3, from cysteine to phenylalanine inclusive. The read is trimmed to its CDR3 DNA, 45 bases read in frame from base 1. Based on the germline V gene (reference sequence), the CDR1 and CDR2 sequences are LGHDT and YNNKEL.